The 18 T cell receptor beta chains below come from one sample, sequenced in a study of CD8 T cells in ankylosing spondylitis. TCRdb re-called the 5' RACE reads through MiXCR, storing one row per CDR3 protein. This sample has about 300,000 distinct CDR3 sequences, with around 10% found just once. Sequencing was carried out using blood, either unsorted or a sorted T cell fraction (not recorded which). The receptors derive from a female donor with ankylosing spondylitis or in good health (not recorded which).

This clonotype came up a few times. The chain links TRBV5-5 to TRBJ2-4; TRBD1 agrees at 9 bases. Germline CDR1 and CDR2: SGHKS and YYEKEE (reference sequence). The CDR3 is made up of 18 amino acids. V was pared by 4 bases and J by 1 base, with 12 bases of the junction left unmatched. The CDR3 DNA sequence: TGTGCCAGCAGCCCTCTTTACCGGGACAGGGTGGCCAAAAACATTCAGTACTTC. Its protein product is CASSPLYRDRVAKNIQYF.

This clonotype was observed many times. The chain couples TRBV5-1 to TRBJ2-1, with TRBD2 matching 7 bases. Trimming cost V 2 bases and J 7 bases; bases outside gene matches: 12. This CDR3 contains 16 residues. In germline, CDR1 is SGHRS, CDR2 YFSETQ. CDR3 nucleotides: TGCGCCAGCAGCTTCCTCAGTGCGGGAGTTAGTAATGAGCAGTTCTTC. Translation: CASSFLSAGVSNEQFF. Together with reference TRBV5-1 and TRBJ2-1, the CDR3 gives the full variable domain: KAGVTQTPRYLIKTRGQQVTLSCSPISGHRSVSWYQQTPGQGLQFLFEYFSETQRNKGNFPGRFSGRQFSNSRSEMNVSTLELGDSALYLCASSFLSAGVSNEQFFGPGTRLTVL.

This clonotype has ten or more counts. The chain employs TRBV10-3 and TRBJ2-7, with unresolved D. Per germline, CDR1 ENHRY and CDR2 SYGVKD. V was pared by 4 bases and J by 3 bases, with 13 bases between. The CDR3 spans 14 residues. The CDR3 coding sequence is TGTGCCATCAGTGGGACCGAGGACCTCTACGAGCAGTACTTC. Protein: CAISGTEDLYEQYF.

This clonotype was detected many times. CDR3 nucleotide sequence: TGTGCCATCAGACGGGACACCACAGATACGCAGTATTTT. This translates into CAIRRDTTDTQYF. The V call is TRBV10-3, the J call TRBJ2-3, with D possibly TRBD1 on 6 matching bases. The V gene's germline CDR1 is ENHRY and CDR2 SYGVKD. Deletions cut 6 bases from V and 2 bases from J, with 9 bases between. CDR3 length: 13 amino acids.

This clonotype was found many times. The chain combines TRBV27 with TRBJ2-1, with 8 bases lining up with TRBD2. The CDR3 is made up of 15 amino acids. V was clipped by 2 bases and J by 7 bases; unmatched bases: 7. Germline-derived CDR1 and CDR2 are MNHEY and SMNVEV (reference sequence). CDR3 region: CASSLRAGGLNEQFF. CDR3 coding DNA: TGTGCCAGCAGTTTACGGGCGGGGGGCCTGAATGAGCAGTTCTTC.

Regarding this clonotype: A much larger clone lies a single base off, so this may be a read error. J is TRBJ2-2 and V is TRBV5-5; D remains ambiguous. V lost 4 bases and J 0 bases, leaving 10 bases between the germline ends. The CDR3 covers 15 residues. Germline V gene lookup returns CDR1 SGHKS and CDR2 YYEKEE (reference sequence). The CDR3 reads CASSPLGANTGELFF. CDR3 sequence (DNA): TGTGCCAGCAGCCCCCTGGGCGCGAACACCGGGGAGCTGTTTTTT.

The table lists this clonotype with many counts. The chain employs TRBV2 and TRBJ1-6; tentative D call: TRBD1 (6 bases). The V gene's germline CDR1 is SNHLY and CDR2 FYNNEI. CDR3 length equals 16 residues. V lost 1 base and J 6 bases, leaving 13 bases between the germline ends. Written as DNA, the CDR3 is TGTGCCAGCAGTGAAGAGCGGGGGCAAGGTAATTCACCCCTCCACTTT. It specifies CASSEERGQGNSPLHF.

The V gene is TRBV20-1, the J gene TRBJ2-1; D unresolved. Trimming took 1 base from V and 0 from J, leaving 7 bases between them. Germline V gives CDR1 DFQATT, CDR2 SNEGSKA (reference sequence). This CDR3 contains 14 residues. CDR3 coding DNA: TGCAGTGCTAGAGTACGCTTCTCCTACAATGAGCAGTTCTTC. It is translated as CSARVRFSYNEQFF.

CDR3 region: CAPRQGLQQPQHF. CDR3 nucleotides: TGTGCCCCCCGTCAGGGGTTACAGCAGCCCCAGCATTTT. The chain employs TRBV12-3 or TRBV12-4 and TRBJ1-5; maybe TRBD1 (6 bases). Deletions cut 11 bases from V and 7 bases from J, with 18 bases between. The CDR3 extends over 13 amino acids.

This clonotype was detected ten times or more. The chain couples TRBV28 to TRBJ2-7, with 7 bases aligning to TRBD2. This CDR3 comprises 14 residues. The V gene end was trimmed by 6 bases and the J gene end by 0 bases; junction bases not matched to a gene: 5. CDR1 and CDR2 from the germline V gene are MDHEN and SYDVKM. The CDR3 DNA reads TGTGCCAGCAGCACCGGGGGGTCCTCCTACGAGCAGTACTTC. Protein: CASSTGGSSYEQYF. Based on the CDR3 plus reference TRBV28 and TRBJ2-7, the full variable domain is DVKVTQSSRYLVKRTGEKVFLECVQDMDHENMFWYRQDPGLGLRLIYFSYDVKMKEKGDIPEGYSVSREKKERFSLILESASTNQTSMYLCASSTGGSSYEQYFGPGTRLTVT.

This clonotype was seen repeatedly, ten times or more. V and J are TRBV5-1 and TRBJ2-5, with D possibly matching TRBD1 (5 bases). Trimming removed 2 bases at V and 3 bases at J, with 8 bases between. The CDR3 totals 13 residues. CDR1 and CDR2 from the germline V gene are SGHRS and YFSETQ. CDR3 sequence (DNA): TGCGCCAGCAGCTTACAGGCGGAAGAGACCCAGTACTTC. Its protein product is CASSLQAEETQYF. Filled out from reference TRBV5-1 and TRBJ2-5, the complete variable domain reads KAGVTQTPRYLIKTRGQQVTLSCSPISGHRSVSWYQQTPGQGLQFLFEYFSETQRNKGNFPGRFSGRQFSNSRSEMNVSTLELGDSALYLCASSLQAEETQYFGPGTRLLVL.

This clonotype showed up just a few times. The V gene is TRBV18, the J gene TRBJ2-3; D tentatively fits TRBD1 or TRBD2 (5 bases each). The CDR3 covers 13 residues. The V gene lost 7 bases and the J gene lost 4 bases, with 12 bases spanning the gap. Germline-derived CDR1 and CDR2 are KGHSH and LQKENI. The CDR3 sequence is CASCEVGADTQYF. DNA of the CDR3: TGTGCCAGCTGCGAGGTGGGGGCAGATACGCAGTATTTT. Complete variable domain (other parts from reference TRBV18 and TRBJ2-3): NAGVMQNPRHLVRRRGQEARLRCSPMKGHSHVYWYRQLPEEGLKFMVYLQKENIIDESGMPKERFSAEFPKEGPSILRIQQVVRGDSAAYFCASCEVGADTQYFGPGTRLTVL.

This clonotype has at least ten counts. Relative to the germline gene, one junction end is altered; a read error may explain this. CDR3 protein: CAGRVSSGNTIYF. The CDR3 DNA reads TGTGCCGGCAGAGTTAGCTCTGGAAACACCATATATTTT. The chain joins TRBV12-3 or TRBV12-4 to TRBJ1-3; D is unresolved. The CDR3 is made up of 13 amino acids.

This clonotype occurred many times. The gene calls are TRBV7-2 and TRBJ2-7; D may be TRBD1 (6 bases). CDR1 and CDR2 (germline): SGHTA, FQGNSA. CDR3 length: 14 amino acids. The V gene lost 3 bases and the J gene lost 4 bases, with 13 bases spanning the gap. The DNA for the CDR3 is TGTGCCAGCAGCTTCTATGGACAGACTTACGAGCAGTACTTC. It translates to CASSFYGQTYEQYF.

This clonotype has a count of ten or more. The chain is built from TRBV5-5 and TRBJ1-2; D gene uncertain. The CDR3 covers 14 residues. From germline, CDR1 is SGHKS and CDR2 YYEKEE (reference sequence). The germline V and J ends were trimmed by 3 bases and 5 bases, with 14 bases remaining between them. CDR3 in DNA: TGTGCCAGCAGCTCCCGCAACGGTGAATATGGCTACACCTTC. Protein product: CASSSRNGEYGYTF.

This clonotype was counted ten times or more. The chain has TRBV28 and TRBJ1-2; D may be TRBD1 (6 bases). The CDR3 loop spans 15 amino acids. Looked up from germline, CDR1 is MDHEN and CDR2 is SYDVKM. V was pared by 5 bases and J by 2 bases, with 15 bases between. CDR3 region: CASSRNDRLNYGYTF. Written as DNA, the CDR3 is TGTGCCAGCAGTCGAAACGACAGGTTGAACTATGGCTACACCTTC.

This clonotype was recorded many times. The V call is TRBV20-1, the J call TRBJ2-1; 8 bases are a match to TRBD1. Germline V CDR1 and CDR2: DFQATT, SNEGSKA (reference sequence). This CDR3 is built from 13 residues. V shed 6 bases, J shed 10 bases, and the junction held 11 bases outside the gene matches. The CDR3 nucleotides are TGCAGTGCAGTATCAGGGGGCCTGACCGAGCAGTTCTTC. Amino acid sequence: CSAVSGGLTEQFF.

The table lists this clonotype with a few counts. The chain carries TRBV7-9 and TRBJ1-4, with D unclear. Trimming took off 0 bases at V and 6 bases at J, with 5 bases between the two ends. The CDR3 is 13 residues long. CDR1 is SEHNR, CDR2 FQNEAQ, per germline (reference sequence). CDR3 coding DNA: TGTGCCAGCAGCTTAGCAGGGTATGAAAAACTGTTTTTT. Its translation is CASSLAGYEKLFF.